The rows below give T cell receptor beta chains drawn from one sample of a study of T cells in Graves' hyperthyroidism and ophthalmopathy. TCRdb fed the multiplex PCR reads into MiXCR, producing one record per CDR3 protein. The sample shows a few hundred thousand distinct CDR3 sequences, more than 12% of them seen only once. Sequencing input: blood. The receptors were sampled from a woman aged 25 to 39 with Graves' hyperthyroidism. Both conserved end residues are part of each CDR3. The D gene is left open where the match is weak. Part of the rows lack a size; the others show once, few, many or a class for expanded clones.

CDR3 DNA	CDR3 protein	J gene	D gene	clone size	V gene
TGCGCCAGCAGCTTGGGACAGGGTGACTACAATGAGCAGTTCTTC	CASSLGQGDYNEQFF	TRBJ2-1	TRBD1	NA	TRBV5-1
TGTGCCAGCAGTCCCCCTCCGGGACTAGAAAAATCCTACAATGAGCAGTTCTTC	CASSPPPGLEKSYNEQFF	TRBJ2-1	TRBD2	few	TRBV6-1
TGCAGTGCCCCTCTAGCGGGAGGATACGAGCAGTACTTC	CSAPLAGGYEQYF	TRBJ2-7	TRBD2	many	TRBV20-1
TGTGCCAGCAGCCGCCTGGACAGAAACTATGGCTACACCTTC	CASSRLDRNYGYTF	TRBJ1-2	NA	NA	TRBV12-3/TRBV12-4
TGTGCCAGCAGTTCCCCAGGGGGAAGGAATGGCTACACCTTC	CASSSPGGRNGYTF	TRBJ1-2	TRBD1	many	TRBV28
TGTGCCAGCAGTGGTACACCTCACTACGAGCAGTACTTC	CASSGTPHYEQYF	TRBJ2-7	NA	NA	TRBV28
TGTGCCAGCCGGGGACAGTGGACCTATGGCTACACCTTC	CASRGQWTYGYTF	TRBJ1-2	TRBD1	few	TRBV6-1
TGCAGTGCTACAAGGGACTACCTCACAGATACGCAGTATTTT	CSATRDYLTDTQYF	TRBJ2-3	TRBD2	many	TRBV20-1
TGTGCCAGCAGTCGTAGCTTATTCCAAGAGACCCAGTACTTC	CASSRSLFQETQYF	TRBJ2-5	NA	many	TRBV6-1
TGTGCCACCGCTGGGGTCCCACTCTACAATGAGCAGTTCTTC	CATAGVPLYNEQFF	TRBJ2-1	NA	NA	TRBV24-1
TGTGCCAGCAGTTATCAACCGACGGACCGTCCCCTCCACTTT	CASSYQPTDRPLHF	TRBJ1-6	NA	many	TRBV6-1
TGTGCCACCAGCAGGGAGGGCGGGAGCGACTACGAGCAGTACTTC	CATSREGGSDYEQYF	TRBJ2-7	TRBD2	many	TRBV15
TGCAGTCCATATAATAGGGCTGCGGAGACCCAGTACTTC	CSPYNRAAETQYF	TRBJ2-5	NA	many	TRBV20-1
TGCGCCAGCAGTGAAGGGACTAGCGATGCAGAGACCCAGTACTTC	CASSEGTSDAETQYF	TRBJ2-5	TRBD2	NA	TRBV10-2